The 2 T cell receptor beta chains given below trace back to one sample, sequenced in a study of T cell repertoires in cytomegalovirus infection. In TCRdb, the reads were re-called with MiXCR into one record per CDR3 protein. The sample shows 250,000 to 300,000 distinct CDR3 sequences, under 30% of them seen only once. The specimen sequenced was PBMCs. These receptors came from a human donor in good health (CMV status not recorded). Some clones in this sample may be carry-over from other donors' samples.

This clonotype showed up just once. The chain has TRBV7-9 and TRBJ2-7, with D maybe TRBD2 (5 bases). This CDR3 is 15 amino acids long. The V and J ends lost 5 bases and 0 bases respectively, with 14 bases between them. CDR1 is SEHNR, CDR2 FQNEAQ, per germline (reference sequence). The CDR3 loop is CASSPRELASYEQYF. CDR3 bases: TGTGCCAGCAGCCCCCGCGAGCTAGCCTCCTACGAGCAGTACTTC.

This clonotype has ten or more counts. The chain combines TRBV28 with TRBJ1-3; TRBD1 matches 10 bases. Germline V gene lookup returns CDR1 MDHEN and CDR2 SYDVKM. V was clipped by 5 bases and J by 1 base; unmatched bases: 11. This CDR3 spans 18 amino acids. The CDR3 DNA reads as TGTGCCAGCAGTAAAAGACAGGGGGCCAGTAGATCTGGAAACACCATATATTTT. Translation gives CASSKRQGASRSGNTIYF.